The 9 T cell receptor beta chains reported below all come from one sample, sequenced in a study of metastatic and nonmetastatic thyroid tumors. Using MiXCR, TCRdb re-called clones from the PCR reads. The table records about 30,000 clones, roughly 20% of them present only once. All patients were untreated before thyroid surgery. Sequencing was performed on blood. The receptor source for this set is a female donor with papillary thyroid cancer or a benign thyroid nodule (not recorded which). Some clones in this sample may be carry-over from other donors' samples.

This chain links TRBV11-1 with TRBJ2-1; D gene ambiguous. This CDR3 spans 13 amino acids. Trimming pared 9 bases from V and 0 bases from J, leaving 9 bases between. Germline V gene data show CDR1 as SGHAT and CDR2 as FQDESV (reference sequence). CDR3 nucleotides: TGTGCCAGTGGCCCCAGCTCCTACAATGAGCAGTTCTTC. It is translated as CASGPSSYNEQFF.

The V gene is TRBV20-1, the J gene TRBJ2-3, with 7 bases matching TRBD2. J gave up 5 bases and V 1 base, and 9 bases lay outside the gene matches. This CDR3 is 15 amino acids long. Germline V CDR1 and CDR2: DFQATT, SNEGSKA (reference sequence). The CDR3 coding sequence is TGCAGTGCTAGAGGGGGAAGCGGGACCGTAGATACGCAGTATTTT. Translation: CSARGGSGTVDTQYF.

In its sample, this clone ranks as medium-sized. A junction boundary mismatches the germline segment, possibly from a read error. Other DNA sequences from this sample encode an identical CDR3 as well. The CDR3 nucleotides read TGTGCCAGCAGTGAAAACCAGCGGCAGTACTTT. Its translation: CASSENQRQYF. V is TRBV6-1 and J is TRBJ2-7; a weak D match, TRBD2 (5 bases). This CDR3 spans 11 amino acids. Germline lookup yields CDR1 MNHNS and CDR2 SASEGT.

V is TRBV7-2 and J is TRBJ2-2, with D uncertain. CDR3 size: 14 residues. Trimming pared 1 base from V and 3 bases from J, leaving 6 bases between. The germline gives CDR1 SGHTA, CDR2 FQGNSA. The CDR3 sequence is CASSLGSHTGELFF. CDR3 coding DNA: TGTGCCAGCAGCTTAGGCTCGCACACCGGGGAGCTGTTTTTT.

The chain carries TRBV5-1 and TRBJ1-6; unclear D gene. The CDR3 extends over 15 amino acids. Germline CDR1 reads SGHRS; CDR2 reads YFSETQ. The V end was cut by 6 bases, the J end by 10 bases, with 20 bases between. The CDR3 DNA reads TGCGCCAGCACCCGATTCGGGCCGGGAGAATCACCCCTCCACTTT. Its protein is CASTRFGPGESPLHF.

This clone was seen a few times. The chain carries TRBV11-3 and TRBJ2-1; D is uncertain. V lost 0 bases to trimming and J lost 9 bases, with 6 bases between them. The length of the CDR3 is 12 residues. Germline V gives CDR1 SGHNT, CDR2 YENEEA. The CDR3 bases are TGTGCCAGCAGCTTAGAAGGGATTGAGCAGTTCTTC. Its protein is CASSLEGIEQFF. The whole variable domain, remainder taken from reference TRBV11-3 and TRBJ2-1, is EAGVVQSPRYKIIEKKQPVAFWCNPISGHNTLYWYLQNLGQGPELLIRYENEEAVDDSQLPKDRFSAERLKGVDSTLKIQPAELGDSAVYLCASSLEGIEQFFGPGTRLTVL.

This clone was detected a few times. V usage is TRBV11-2 and J usage is TRBJ1-1; D gene uncertain. V dropped 1 base and J dropped 6 bases, with 6 bases sitting between them. This CDR3 is 12 amino acids long. Germline-derived CDR1 and CDR2 are SGHAT and FQNNGV. The chain's CDR3 is CASSLGLSEAFF. The CDR3 DNA follows: TGTGCCAGCAGCTTAGGCCTATCTGAAGCTTTCTTT.

V usage is TRBV30 and J usage is TRBJ2-3, with D hard to call. This CDR3 comprises 15 residues. Germline V CDR1 and CDR2: GTSNPN, SVGIG (reference sequence). V lost 3 bases to trimming and J lost 0 bases, with 13 bases between them. DNA of the CDR3: TGTGCCTGGAGCCTAATGGGCTCTAGCACAGATACGCAGTATTTT. Translating it yields CAWSLMGSSTDTQYF. Together with reference TRBV30 and TRBJ2-3, the CDR3 gives the full variable domain: SQTIHQWPATLVQPVGSPLSLECTVEGTSNPNLYWYRQAAGRGLQLLFYSVGIGQISSEVPQNLSASRPQDRQFILSSKKLLLSDSGFYLCAWSLMGSSTDTQYFGPGTRLTVL.

This clone was detected ten times or more. This chain connects TRBV12-3 or TRBV12-4 to TRBJ1-5; D gene unclear. The CDR3 covers 15 residues. Trimming removed 2 bases from V and 3 bases from J, with 11 bases in between. The CDR3 region has the DNA TGTGCCAGCAGTTTAATGTGGGTCACCAATCAGCCCCAGCATTTT. This sequence encodes CASSLMWVTNQPQHF.